The entry that follows covers one T cell receptor (beta chain) sequence. Its matching antigen is unknown. The V gene end was trimmed by 4 bases and the J gene end by 1 base; junction bases not matched to a gene: 10. CDR3 length equals 17 residues. The germline V gene has CDR1 KGHDR and CDR2 SFDVKD. TCR beta VDJ and CDR3 were profiled, and genomic DNA was the template. TCRdb ran MiXCR on the reads and lists one entry per CDR3 protein. The sample lists 200,000 or so distinct CDR3 sequences, about 62% occurring once. These data come from a study of CD8+CD57+ T cells in acquired aplastic anemia. Looking at the study overall: Mean DNA quantity obtained from sorted CD4+ and CD8+ cells was about 3.2 ug. Overall study findings and caveats: Sharing between patients and controls was observed for over 25 CD8+ CDR3 sequences.

For sequencing, patients were chosen who had shown expansion of CD8+CD57+ cells by flow cytometry. Sampling of blood occurred while the patients had still received no therapy. Sequencing was performed on sorted CD4+, CD8+, or CD8+CD57+ T cells (not recorded which) from PBMCs. The TCR comes from a human donor with aplastic anemia. The chain employs TRBV24-1 and TRBJ2-5; 8 bases are a match to TRBD1. The CDR3 nucleotides are TGTGCCACCAGTGACGGACAGGGATTTGGGGCCCAAGAGACCCAGTACTTC. It yields the protein CATSDGQGFGAQETQYF.